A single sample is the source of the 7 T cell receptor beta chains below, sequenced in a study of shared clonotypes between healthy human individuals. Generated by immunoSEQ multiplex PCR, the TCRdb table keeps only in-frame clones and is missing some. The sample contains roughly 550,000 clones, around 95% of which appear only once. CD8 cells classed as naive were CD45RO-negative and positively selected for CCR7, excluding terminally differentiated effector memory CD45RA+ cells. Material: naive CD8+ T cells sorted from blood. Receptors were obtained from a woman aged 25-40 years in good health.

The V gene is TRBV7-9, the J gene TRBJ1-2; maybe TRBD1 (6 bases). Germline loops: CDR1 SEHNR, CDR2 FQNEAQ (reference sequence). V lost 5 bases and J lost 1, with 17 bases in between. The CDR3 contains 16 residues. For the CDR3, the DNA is TGTGCCAGCAGCGGCCCCGGGACACAAGTTAACTATGGCTACACCTTC. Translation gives CASSGPGTQVNYGYTF.

The CDR3 DNA sequence: TGCGCCAGCAGCTTGGGGCCAGGACTCGATGTTACTGAAGCTTTCTTT. This sequence encodes CASSLGPGLDVTEAFF. The chain combines TRBV5-1 with TRBJ1-1, with D unclear. Germline CDR1 is SGHRS and CDR2 is YFSETQ. The V end lost 0 bases, the J end lost 5 bases, and 17 bases lay between the germline ends. The CDR3 is 16 amino acids. The entire variable domain, with the rest obtained from reference TRBV5-1 and TRBJ1-1, is as follows: KAGVTQTPRYLIKTRGQQVTLSCSPISGHRSVSWYQQTPGQGLQFLFEYFSETQRNKGNFPGRFSGRQFSNSRSEMNVSTLELGDSALYLCASSLGPGLDVTEAFFGQGTRLTVV.

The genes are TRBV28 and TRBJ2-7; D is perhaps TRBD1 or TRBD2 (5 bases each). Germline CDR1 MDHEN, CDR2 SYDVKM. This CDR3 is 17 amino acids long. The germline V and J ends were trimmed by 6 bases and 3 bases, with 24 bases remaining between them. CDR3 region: CASSGARVRGYIYEQYF. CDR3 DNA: TGTGCCAGCAGCGGGGCACGCGTAAGAGGCTACATCTACGAGCAGTACTTC.

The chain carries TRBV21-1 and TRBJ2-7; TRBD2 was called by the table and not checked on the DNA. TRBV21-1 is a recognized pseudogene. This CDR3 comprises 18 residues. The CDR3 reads CASSKALTSGSASYEQYF. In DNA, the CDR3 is TGTGCCAGCAGCAAAGCGCTAACTAGCGGGAGTGCTAGCTACGAGCAGTACTTC.

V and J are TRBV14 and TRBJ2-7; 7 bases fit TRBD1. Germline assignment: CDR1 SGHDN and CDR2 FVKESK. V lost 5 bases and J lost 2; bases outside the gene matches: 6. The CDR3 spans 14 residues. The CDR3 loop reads CASSDRQGPYEQYF. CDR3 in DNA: TGTGCCAGCAGCGACAGACAGGGCCCCTACGAGCAGTACTTC.

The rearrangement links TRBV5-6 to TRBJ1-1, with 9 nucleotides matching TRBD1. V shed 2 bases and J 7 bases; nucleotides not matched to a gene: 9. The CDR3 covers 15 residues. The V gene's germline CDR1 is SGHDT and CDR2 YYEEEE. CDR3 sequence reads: CASSFYPRQGGEAFF. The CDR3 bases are TGTGCCAGCAGCTTTTACCCGCGACAGGGGGGTGAAGCTTTCTTT. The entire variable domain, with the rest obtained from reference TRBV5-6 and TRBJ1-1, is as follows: DAGVTQSPTHLIKTRGQQVTLRCSPKSGHDTVSWYQQALGQGPQFIFQYYEEEERQRGNFPDRFSGHQFPNYSSELNVNALLLGDSALYLCASSFYPRQGGEAFFGQGTRLTVV.

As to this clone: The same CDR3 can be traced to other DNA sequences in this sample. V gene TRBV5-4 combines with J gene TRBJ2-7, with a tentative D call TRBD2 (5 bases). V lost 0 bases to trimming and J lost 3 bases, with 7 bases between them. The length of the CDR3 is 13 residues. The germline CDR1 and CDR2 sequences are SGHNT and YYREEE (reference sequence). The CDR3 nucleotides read TGTGCCAGCAGCTTGGGTGCGGGCTACGAGCAGTACTTC. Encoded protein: CASSLGAGYEQYF.